This record concerns one TCR beta chain sequence. This CDR3 has 13 amino acids. The germline V gene encodes CDR1 SGHRS and CDR2 YFSETQ. Trimming stripped 2 bases from V and 5 bases from J, with 10 bases between. Profiled with immunoSEQ multiplex PCR; TCRdb holds only in-frame clones, not every one. Of about 350,000 clones listed, approximately 90% are singletons. This sample stems from a study of Ad26.COV2.S vaccination and SARS-CoV-2 variants. Study-wide context: Ad26.COV2.S, an intramuscular injection, was given once or twice 56 days apart.

Regarding treatment: around 19 received Ad26.COV2.S at low or high dose, single or two shots; several received placebo; per-sample allocation not given. On day 63 after the first injection, vaccine and placebo recipients gave samples. A Boston adult aged 18-55 years was the donor. This material consisted of peripheral blood, taken in a trial of Ad26.COV2.S vaccine versus placebo. The clonotype was recovered from a person between 18 and 60 years old who received the Ad26.COV2.S COVID-19 vaccine or a placebo. This chain uses TRBV5-1 with TRBJ1-2; no clear D gene. CDR3 DNA sequence: TGCGCCAGCAGCTTAGGGATGTCATATGGCTACACCTTC. This encodes CASSLGMSYGYTF.